These T cell receptor beta chains were read from a single sample in a study of cytomegalovirus exposure and HLA in healthy donors. Profiled with immunoSEQ multiplex PCR; TCRdb holds only in-frame clones, not every one. The sample consists of fewer than 140,000 clones, about 70% of them appearing once. Sequencing was done on a sample of PBMCs. All receptors come from a woman aged 45 to 65 in good health and CMV-seropositive. CDR3s include the opening cysteine and the closing phenylalanine or tryptophan. Each record gives: D gene, V gene, clone size, J gene, CDR3 protein, CDR3 DNA. A D gene is named only where the DNA matches it firmly. Clone size is shown for a subset of rows, as once, few, many or a class of expanded clone.

>TRBD1|TRBV6-6|.|TRBJ1-2
CASIIPGQSNYGYTF
TGTGCCAGCATAATCCCGGGACAGAGTAACTATGGCTACACCTTC
>.|TRBV2|.|TRBJ1-5
CASSEAGRLQPQHF
TGTGCCAGCAGTGAAGCAGGGAGGCTTCAGCCCCAGCATTTT
>TRBD2|TRBV7-9|.|TRBJ2-3
CASSPLTSGGPDTQYF
TGTGCCAGCAGCCCCCTAACTAGCGGGGGTCCAGATACGCAGTATTTT
>.|TRBV28|once|TRBJ1-2
CANYSSGGEYGYTF
TGTGCCAACTATTCGTCGGGGGGGGAGTATGGCTACACCTTC
>.|TRBV5-1|.|TRBJ2-7
CAGSDMTVNYEQYF
TGCGCCGGCAGCGATATGACAGTAAACTACGAGCAGTACTTC
>TRBD2|TRBV28|.|TRBJ2-5
CASSAGGIQETQYF
TGTGCCAGCAGCGCGGGGGGTATCCAAGAGACCCAGTACTTC
>TRBD2|TRBV13|.|TRBJ2-3
CASSLSGGLTDTQYF
TGTGCCAGCAGCTTGAGCGGGGGCCTCACAGATACGCAGTATTTT
>TRBD2|TRBV7-6|.|TRBJ2-3
CASSLAASGGGDTQYF
TGTGCCAGCAGCTTAGCGGCTAGCGGGGGAGGAGATACGCAGTATTTT
>.|TRBV6-6|.|TRBJ2-7
CASSYSTAGVTYEQYF
TGTGCCAGCAGTTACTCGACGGCAGGGGTAACCTACGAGCAGTACTTC
>.|TRBV4-1|few|TRBJ1-4
CASSQDSGRGGEKLFF
TGCGCCAGCAGCCAAGATTCGGGCAGGGGTGGTGAAAAACTGTTTTTT
>.|TRBV23-1|.|TRBJ1-2
CASSLQGLVFNYGYTF
TGCGCCAGCAGTTTACAGGGTTTGGTTTTTAACTATGGCTACACCTTC
>.|TRBV5-8|.|TRBJ1-2
CASSQQENYGYTF
TGTGCCAGCAGCCAGCAGGAAAACTATGGCTACACCTTC
>TRBD2|TRBV5-4|few|TRBJ2-7
CASSTWPGGTYEQYF
TGTGCCAGCAGTACTTGGCCGGGAGGGACCTACGAGCAGTACTTC
>.|TRBV6-5|.|TRBJ1-1
CASSSGVKAGTEAFF
TGTGCCAGCAGTTCCGGCGTAAAGGCGGGCACTGAAGCTTTCTTT
>.|TRBV5-1|once|TRBJ2-7
CASSFDQTGTGYEQYF
TGCGCCAGCAGCTTTGACCAAACAGGGACCGGTTACGAGCAGTACTTC
>.|TRBV5-4|.|TRBJ1-3
CASGAMGALNTIYF
TGTGCCAGCGGGGCGATGGGCGCATTAAACACCATATATTTT
>.|TRBV30|.|TRBJ1-1
CAWSAFGGTEAFF
TGTGCCTGGAGCGCATTCGGAGGGACTGAAGCTTTCTTT
>TRBD1|TRBV19|.|TRBJ1-1
CASSWTGDNVEAFF
TGTGCCAGTAGCTGGACAGGGGACAACGTTGAAGCTTTCTTT
>.|TRBV4-3|few|TRBJ1-4
CASSQDRAGTNEKLFF
TGCGCCAGCAGCCAAGATCGTGCAGGGACTAATGAAAAACTGTTTTTT
>TRBD1|TRBV6-5|few|TRBJ1-1
CASTMTGESTEAFF
TGTGCCAGCACAATGACAGGGGAGAGCACTGAAGCTTTCTTT
>.|TRBV7-2|.|TRBJ1-2
CASSATRGAGYGYTF
TGTGCCAGCAGCGCTACCCGGGGGGCTGGCTATGGCTACACCTTC
>.|TRBV6-5|.|TRBJ2-1
CASSYSSVDEQFF
TGTGCCAGCAGTTACTCCAGCGTGGATGAGCAGTTCTTC
>TRBD2|TRBV15|.|TRBJ2-3
CATSGGGGRFDTQYF
TGTGCCACCAGCGGCGGGGGGGGTAGGTTCGATACGCAGTATTTT
>.|TRBV5-1|.|TRBJ2-3
CASSSLTDTQYF
TGCGCCAGCAGCTCTCTCACAGATACGCAGTATTTT
>TRBD1|TRBV5-8|.|TRBJ1-2
CASSRDRVGGYTF
TGTGCCAGCAGCAGGGACAGGGTGGGCGGCTACACCTTC
>.|TRBV4-1|.|TRBJ2-2
CASSQSMEAGDTGELFF
TGCGCCAGCAGCCAATCCATGGAGGCAGGGGACACCGGGGAGCTGTTTTTT
>.|TRBV19|few|TRBJ1-5
CASSTPTRGNNQPQHF
TGTGCCAGTAGTACCCCTACACGCGGTAACAATCAGCCCCAGCATTTT
>TRBD1|TRBV27|.|TRBJ1-5
CASSLGNPGQGANNQPQHF
TGTGCCAGCAGTTTAGGCAATCCGGGACAGGGGGCTAACAATCAGCCCCAGCATTTT
>.|TRBV5-4|few|TRBJ1-4
CASSNGQRGGFNEKLFF
TGTGCCAGCAGCAACGGACAGCGGGGGGGATTCAATGAAAAACTGTTTTTT
>TRBD1|TRBV5-1|.|TRBJ1-1
CASSLDRTGRAEAFF
TGCGCCAGCAGCTTGGACAGGACAGGGAGGGCTGAAGCTTTCTTT
>.|TRBV10-3|.|TRBJ1-3
CAVGSGNTIYF
TGTGCCGTCGGCTCTGGAAACACCATATATTTT
>.|TRBV2|.|TRBJ2-3
CASRSELSTDTQYF
TGTGCCAGCAGGTCGGAGTTAAGCACAGATACGCAGTATTTT
>.|TRBV21-1|.|TRBJ1-3
CASSKRRRLVRFRSTIYF
TGTGCCAGCAGCAAACGGAGACGCCTAGTTAGATTTAGAAGCACCATATATTTT
>.|TRBV5-1|.|TRBJ2-1
CASSPGQSSYNEQFF
TGCGCCAGCAGCCCAGGACAGAGCTCCTACAATGAGCAGTTCTTC
>TRBD1|TRBV5-4|.|TRBJ2-7
CASSLVTGFIYEQYF
TGTGCCAGCAGCTTGGTGACAGGGTTCATCTACGAGCAGTACTTC
>.|TRBV27|.|TRBJ1-6
CASSLTGLNSPLHF
TGTGCCAGCAGCCTTACAGGGCTTAACTCACCCCTCCACTTT
>TRBD2|TRBV18|.|TRBJ2-1
CASFSKGGLAGYNEQFF
TGTGCCAGCTTTTCAAAAGGGGGACTAGCGGGTTACAATGAGCAGTTCTTC
>.|TRBV5-4|.|TRBJ1-3
CASNNPTGRGTIYF
TGTGCCAGCAACAACCCCACAGGGAGAGGCACCATATATTTT
>TRBD2|TRBV7-3|.|TRBJ2-7
CASSLAGGLGEQYF
TGTGCCAGCAGTCTAGCGGGGGGGCTAGGCGAGCAGTACTTC